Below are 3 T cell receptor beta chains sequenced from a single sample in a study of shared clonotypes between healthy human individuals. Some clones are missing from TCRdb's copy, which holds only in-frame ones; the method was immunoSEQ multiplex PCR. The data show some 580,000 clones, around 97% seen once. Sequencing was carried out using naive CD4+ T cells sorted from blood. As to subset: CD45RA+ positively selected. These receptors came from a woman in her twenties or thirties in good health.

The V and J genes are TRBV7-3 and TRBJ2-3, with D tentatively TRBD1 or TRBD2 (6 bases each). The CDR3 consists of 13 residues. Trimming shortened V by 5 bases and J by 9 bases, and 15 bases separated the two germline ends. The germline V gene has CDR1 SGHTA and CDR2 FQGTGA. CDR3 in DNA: TGTGCCAGCAGCGCAGGGGACTTCAGGACGCAGTATTTT. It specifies CASSAGDFRTQYF.

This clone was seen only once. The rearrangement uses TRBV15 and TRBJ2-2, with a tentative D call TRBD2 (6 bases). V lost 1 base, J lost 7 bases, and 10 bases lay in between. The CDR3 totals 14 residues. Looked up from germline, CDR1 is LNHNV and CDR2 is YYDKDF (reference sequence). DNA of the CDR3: TGTGCCACCAGCAGAGCGGGGGACGGCGGGGAGCTGTTTTTT. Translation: CATSRAGDGGELFF.

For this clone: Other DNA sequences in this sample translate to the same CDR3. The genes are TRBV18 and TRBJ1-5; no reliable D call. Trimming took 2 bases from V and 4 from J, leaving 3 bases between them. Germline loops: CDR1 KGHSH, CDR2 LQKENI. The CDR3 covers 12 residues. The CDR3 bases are TGTGCCAGCTCACCAGGGAATCAGCCCCAGCATTTT. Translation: CASSPGNQPQHF. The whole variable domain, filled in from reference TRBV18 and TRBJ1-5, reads NAGVMQNPRHLVRRRGQEARLRCSPMKGHSHVYWYRQLPEEGLKFMVYLQKENIIDESGMPKERFSAEFPKEGPSILRIQQVVRGDSAAYFCASSPGNQPQHFGDGTRLSIL.